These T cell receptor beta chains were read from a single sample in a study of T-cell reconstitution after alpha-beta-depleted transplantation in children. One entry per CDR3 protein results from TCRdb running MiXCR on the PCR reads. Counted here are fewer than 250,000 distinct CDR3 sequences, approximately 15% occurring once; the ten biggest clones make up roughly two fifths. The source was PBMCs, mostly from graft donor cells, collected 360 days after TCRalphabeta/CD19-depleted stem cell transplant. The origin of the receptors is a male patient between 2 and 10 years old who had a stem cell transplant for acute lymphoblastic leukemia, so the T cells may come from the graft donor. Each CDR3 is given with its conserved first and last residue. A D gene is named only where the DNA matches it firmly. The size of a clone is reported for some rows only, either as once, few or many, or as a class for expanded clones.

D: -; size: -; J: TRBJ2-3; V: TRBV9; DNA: TGTGCCAGCAGCGTCTCCGACGAGGGTACTACGCAGTATTTT; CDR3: CASSVSDEGTTQYF
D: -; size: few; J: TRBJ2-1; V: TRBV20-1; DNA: TGCAGTGCCAGCAGCGAATACAATGAGCAGTTCTTC; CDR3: CSASSEYNEQFF
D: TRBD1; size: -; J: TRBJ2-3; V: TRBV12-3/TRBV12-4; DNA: TGTGCCTGCGGACAGGGCGGCACAGATACGCAGTATTTT; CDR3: CACGQGGTDTQYF
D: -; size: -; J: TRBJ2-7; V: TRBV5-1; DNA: TGCGCCAGCAGCTTGGAATTATATGAGCCCGCGGTCGAGCAGTACTTC; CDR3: CASSLELYEPAVEQYF
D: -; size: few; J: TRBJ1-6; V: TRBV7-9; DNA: TGTGCCAGCAGCCCCGACAGTAGGGATTCACCCCTCCACTTT; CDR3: CASSPDSRDSPLHF
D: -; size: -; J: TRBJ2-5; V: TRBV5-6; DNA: TGTGCCAGCAGCTCGACAGTCGAAGAGACCCAGTACTTC; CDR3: CASSSTVEETQYF
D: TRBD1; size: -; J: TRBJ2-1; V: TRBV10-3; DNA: TGTGCCACCTGCGCTAGGGACAGGAGCAATGAGCAGTTCTTC; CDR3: CATCARDRSNEQFF
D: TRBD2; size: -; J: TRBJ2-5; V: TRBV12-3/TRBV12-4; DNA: TGTGCCAGCAGTTTAGCGCTTACTAGCGGGATCAGTTTGAAAGAGACCCAGTACTTC; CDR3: CASSLALTSGISLKETQYF
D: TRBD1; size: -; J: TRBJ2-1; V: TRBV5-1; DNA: TGCGCCAGCAGCTTGGGTGGGGCAGGGGGTTTCTGGAATGAGCAGTTCTTC; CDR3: CASSLGGAGGFWNEQFF
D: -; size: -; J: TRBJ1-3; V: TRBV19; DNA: TGTGCCACCTCTCCGTCTGGAAACACCATATATTTT; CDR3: CATSPSGNTIYF
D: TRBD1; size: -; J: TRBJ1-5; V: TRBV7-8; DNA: TGTGCCAGCAGCTGGGGACAGTCGAATCAGCCCCAGCATTTT; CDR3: CASSWGQSNQPQHF
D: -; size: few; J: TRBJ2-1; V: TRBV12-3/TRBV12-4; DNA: TGTGCCAGCAGCAATGGTCGCAGGTTGGGTGAGCAGTTCTTC; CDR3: CASSNGRRLGEQFF
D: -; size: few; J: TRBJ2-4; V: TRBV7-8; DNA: TGTGCCAGCAGTCGATCCCCGACGTTAGCCAAAAACATTCAGTACTTC; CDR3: CASSRSPTLAKNIQYF
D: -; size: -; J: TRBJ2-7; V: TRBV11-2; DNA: TGTGCCAGCAGCTTAGGGGGGGGCGGGAAGGACTACGAGCAGTACTTC; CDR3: CASSLGGGGKDYEQYF
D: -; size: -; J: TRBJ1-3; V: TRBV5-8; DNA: TGTGCCAGCAGCTTGGCCTTTGGGGCTCGGATGTCTGGAAACACCATATATTTT; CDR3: CASSLAFGARMSGNTIYF
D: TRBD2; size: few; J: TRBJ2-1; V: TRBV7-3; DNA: TGTGCCAGCAGCTCGACTAGCGGGGTCTCCTACAATGAGCAGTTCTTC; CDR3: CASSSTSGVSYNEQFF
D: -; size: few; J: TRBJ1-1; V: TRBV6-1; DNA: TGTGCCAGCAGAACAGCGGGAGTAATGAACACTGAAGCTTTCTTT; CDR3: CASRTAGVMNTEAFF
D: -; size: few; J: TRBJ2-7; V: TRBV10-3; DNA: TGTGCCATCAGTGAGTCGGCGGGCTACGAGCAGTACTTC; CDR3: CAISESAGYEQYF
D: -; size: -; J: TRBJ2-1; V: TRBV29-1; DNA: TGCAGCGGCCTTAAGAGTCCCTACAATGAGCAGTTCTTC; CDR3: CSGLKSPYNEQFF